Each of the 10 T cell receptor beta chains below was sequenced from the same sample in a study of blood T cell repertoires in COVID-19. Clones were sequenced by immunoSEQ multiplex PCR, and TCRdb holds only the in-frame ones, with some missing. This sample has fewer than 700,000 clones, with roughly 91% found just once. Sequenced input: peripheral blood. Receptors were obtained from a woman between 50 and 59 years old with COVID-19, enrolled during active disease.

The V and J genes are TRBV11-2 and TRBJ1-1; maybe TRBD1 (5 bases). Germline V CDR1 and CDR2: SGHAT, FQNNGV. The CDR3 length is 14 residues. Trimming stripped 5 bases from V and 4 bases from J, with 14 bases between. The DNA of the CDR3 is TGTGCCAGCAGCCCTGGTTACGGGGGCACTGAAGCTTTCTTT. Amino acid sequence: CASSPGYGGTEAFF. Complete variable domain (other parts from reference TRBV11-2 and TRBJ1-1): EAGVAQSPRYKIIEKRQSVAFWCNPISGHATLYWYQQILGQGPKLLIQFQNNGVVDDSQLPKDRFSAERLKGVDSTLKIQPAKLEDSAVYLCASSPGYGGTEAFFGQGTRLTVV.

In its sample, this clone was seen a few times. V is TRBV9 and J is TRBJ2-3, with 10 bases that match TRBD2. The J segment lost 2 bases and the V segment lost 6 bases, leaving 3 bases of the junction unmatched. Germline V CDR1 and CDR2: SGDLS, YYNGEE. The length of the CDR3 is 14 residues. CDR3: CASTGTSATDTQYF. The CDR3 DNA reads TGTGCCAGCACAGGGACTAGCGCCACAGATACGCAGTATTTT.

This clone turned up a few times. The chain's CDR3 is CASSMVQGSYGYTF. CDR3 nucleotides: TGTGCCAGTAGTATGGTACAGGGGAGCTATGGCTACACCTTC. This chain links TRBV19 with TRBJ1-2; TRBD1 matches at 7 bases. CDR1 is LNHDA and CDR2 is SQIVND in the germline V gene (reference sequence). The CDR3 loop spans 14 amino acids. Unmatched junction bases numbered 5, after V lost 3 bases and J lost 4 bases.

This clone was seen a few times. The rearrangement uses TRBV6-4 and TRBJ2-2; the D is unclear. This CDR3 has 14 residues. The germline V and J ends were trimmed by 2 bases and 4 bases, with 8 bases remaining between them. Germline assignment: CDR1 MRHNA and CDR2 SNTAGT. The DNA of the CDR3 is TGTGCCAGCAGTGACAGACCGGGCACCGGGGAGCTGTTTTTT. Translation: CASSDRPGTGELFF.

This rearrangement joins TRBV3-1 (or the pseudogene TRBV3-2) to TRBJ2-7; D not certain. V was trimmed by 0 bases and J by 4 bases, leaving 10 bases between them. The CDR3 consists of 14 residues. Germline CDR1 is LGHDT and CDR2 is YNNKEL (reference sequence). The CDR3 is CASSQDWSRYEQYF. The CDR3 DNA reads TGTGCCAGCAGCCAAGATTGGTCGAGGTACGAGCAGTACTTC.

The chain joins TRBV4-1 to TRBJ2-3, with 11 bases that match TRBD2. V shed 6 bases, J shed 1 base, and the junction held 9 bases outside the gene matches. The CDR3 is 17 residues long. Germline loops: CDR1 MGHRA, CDR2 YSYEKL. The CDR3 region has the DNA TGCGCCAGCAGACGCCTTAGACTAGCGGGGCGCACAGATACGCAGTATTTT. Amino acid sequence: CASRRLRLAGRTDTQYF.

Concerning this clone: Other DNA variants within this sample encode the same CDR3. The chain is built from TRBV27 and TRBJ1-2, with D tentatively TRBD1 (6 bases). Trimming cost V 4 bases and J 2 bases, with 14 bases left between them. CDR3 size: 15 residues. Looked up from germline, CDR1 is MNHEY and CDR2 is SMNVEV (reference sequence). CDR3: CASSSPLQGNYGYTF. The CDR3 DNA reads TGTGCCAGCAGTTCCCCCCTCCAGGGGAACTATGGCTACACCTTC.

V usage is TRBV19 and J usage is TRBJ1-1, with 8 bases fitting TRBD1. Germline CDR1 reads LNHDA; CDR2 reads SQIVND (reference sequence). There are 15 residues in the CDR3. J was trimmed by 2 bases and V by 0 bases; bases with no gene match: 2. The CDR3 DNA is TGTGCCAGTAGTATAGAGGGACAGGTTAACACTGAAGCTTTCTTT. This translates into CASSIEGQVNTEAFF.

The chain combines TRBV6-1 with TRBJ2-7, with D perhaps TRBD1 (6 bases). The CDR3 has 16 residues. V dropped 0 bases and J dropped 0 bases, with 12 bases sitting between them. Germline V gene lookup returns CDR1 MNHNS and CDR2 SASEGT. The CDR3 DNA reads as TGTGCCAGCAGTGAAGCTCTCACAGGGCCCTCCTACGAGCAGTACTTC. It encodes CASSEALTGPSYEQYF.

This clone was seen only once. The chain is built from TRBV3-1 (or the pseudogene TRBV3-2) and TRBJ2-7, with 10 positions matching TRBD2. Germline CDR1 is LGHDT and CDR2 is YNNKEL (reference sequence). The CDR3 covers 16 residues. The trim removed 3 bases at V and 3 bases at J, leaving 8 bases unmatched. DNA for the CDR3: TGTGCCAGCAGCCAGGGAGCGGGGGGGCCGGTCTACGAGCAGTACTTC. Protein: CASSQGAGGPVYEQYF.